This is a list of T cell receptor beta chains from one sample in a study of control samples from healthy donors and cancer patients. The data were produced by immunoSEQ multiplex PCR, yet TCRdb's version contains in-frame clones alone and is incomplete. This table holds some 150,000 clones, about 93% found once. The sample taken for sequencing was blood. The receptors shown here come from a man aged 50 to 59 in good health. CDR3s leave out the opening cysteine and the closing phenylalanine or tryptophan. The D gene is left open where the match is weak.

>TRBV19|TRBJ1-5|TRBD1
ASTKGQGNQPQH
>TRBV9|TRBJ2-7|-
ASSANTNPSYEQY
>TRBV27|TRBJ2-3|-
ASSTGLNTQY
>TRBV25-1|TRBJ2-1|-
ASSDGNEQF
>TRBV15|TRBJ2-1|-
ATSRDQAGAAYNEQF
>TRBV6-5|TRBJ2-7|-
ASSYSRGSSYEQY
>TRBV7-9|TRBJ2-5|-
ASSLKSGFTQY
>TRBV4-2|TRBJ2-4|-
ASSQDSGLAKNIQY
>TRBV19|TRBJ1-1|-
ASSHRGVANTEAF
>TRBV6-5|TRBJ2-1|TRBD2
ASRPGTSGSSEQF
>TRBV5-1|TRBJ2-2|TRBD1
ASSPRAGGTGELF
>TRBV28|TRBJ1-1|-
ASSLGPDTEAF
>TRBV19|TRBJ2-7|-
ASSMAAGRALGEQY
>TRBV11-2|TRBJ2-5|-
ASSLVGRQETQY
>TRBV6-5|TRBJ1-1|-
ASSYSRQEAF
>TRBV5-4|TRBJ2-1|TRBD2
ASSQREEGNEQF
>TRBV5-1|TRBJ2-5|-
ASSLKETQY
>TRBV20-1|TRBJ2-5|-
SASEGLRGQETQY
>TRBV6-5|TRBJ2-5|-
ASRSTSETQY
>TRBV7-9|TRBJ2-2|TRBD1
ASRPGQGSIGELF
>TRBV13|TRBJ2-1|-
ASSLTGVHNEQF
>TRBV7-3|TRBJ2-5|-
ASSLRGLGETQY
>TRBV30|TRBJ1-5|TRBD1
AWSRGPNQPQH
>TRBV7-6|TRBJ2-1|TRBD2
ASSLGQESYSGRGNEQF
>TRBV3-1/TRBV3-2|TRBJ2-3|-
ASSQGAADTQY
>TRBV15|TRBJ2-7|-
ATGVGRAYEQY
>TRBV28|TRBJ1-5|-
ASSRDSNQPQH
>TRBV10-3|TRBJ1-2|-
AITADSYGYT
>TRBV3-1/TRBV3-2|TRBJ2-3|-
ASRGHTQY
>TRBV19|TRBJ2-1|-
ASCKRAGLGTGNEQF
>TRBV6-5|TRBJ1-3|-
ASRRPGSGNTIY
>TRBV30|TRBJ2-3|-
AWGSAAGGGTDTQY
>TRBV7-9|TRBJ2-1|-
ASSSRVRGNEQF
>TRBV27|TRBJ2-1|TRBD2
ASSLYGLVVNEQF
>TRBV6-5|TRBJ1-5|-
ASRGQNNQPQH
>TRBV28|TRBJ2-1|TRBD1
ASSLAEPRDRGQF
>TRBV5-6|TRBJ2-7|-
ASSLPSSYEQY
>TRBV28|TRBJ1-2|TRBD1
ASSSGQNYGYT
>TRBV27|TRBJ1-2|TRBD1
ASSPRTGEYGYT
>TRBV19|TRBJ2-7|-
ASSFAGNEQY
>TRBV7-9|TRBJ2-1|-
ASSPPGNEQF
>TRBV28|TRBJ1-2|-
ASSLPLGQVGYGYT
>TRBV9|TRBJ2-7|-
ASSVSGLGEQY
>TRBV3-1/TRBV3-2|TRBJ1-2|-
ASSQAPESIYGYT
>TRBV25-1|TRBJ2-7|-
ASKGHRYEQY
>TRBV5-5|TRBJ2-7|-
ASSLVGGGEQY
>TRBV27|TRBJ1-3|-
ASSSQSGNTIY
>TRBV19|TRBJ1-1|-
ASSIQRMTEAF
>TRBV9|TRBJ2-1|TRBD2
ASSVLTSGAYNEQF
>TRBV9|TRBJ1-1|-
ASSVEPDMNTEAF
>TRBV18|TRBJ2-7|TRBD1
ASSYRDSSYEQY
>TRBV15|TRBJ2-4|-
ATSTSLGRAPNIQY
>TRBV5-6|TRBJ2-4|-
ASSPGLAKNIQY